This entry lists 4 T cell receptor beta chains sequenced from one sample in a study of blood T cell repertoires in COVID-19. Only in-frame clones appear in the TCRdb table, and some are missing; sequencing was by immunoSEQ multiplex PCR. Of around 64,000 clones detected, 80% to 90% appear once; the ten largest clones hold roughly 3%. The sequenced sample was peripheral blood. The receptors originated from a man over 45 with active COVID-19.

This chain joins TRBV6-2 or TRBV6-3 and TRBJ2-7; 7 nucleotides match TRBD1. This CDR3 is 15 amino acids long. From germline, CDR1 is MNHEY and CDR2 SVGEGT. Trimming took 2 bases from V and 2 from J; bases not matched to a gene: 6. CDR3 bases: TGTGCCAGCAGTTACCATAGGACAGGAGCCTACGAGCAGTACTTC. Its translation is CASSYHRTGAYEQYF.

The genes are TRBV29-1 and TRBJ1-1; D perhaps matches TRBD1 (5 bases). Looked up from germline, CDR1 is SQVTM and CDR2 is ANQGSEA. V was pared by 6 bases and J by 1 base, with 9 bases between. This CDR3 has 12 residues. CDR3 sequence (DNA): TGCAGCGTCACAGGACAGAACACTGAAGCTTTCTTT. Its protein product is CSVTGQNTEAFF.

The V and J genes are TRBV19 and TRBJ2-7, with D unclear. Germline V gene lookup returns CDR1 LNHDA and CDR2 SQIVND (reference sequence). V lost 3 bases and J 0 bases, leaving 9 bases between the germline ends. CDR3 length: 14 amino acids. CDR3 amino acids: CASSMRVSSYEQYF. The CDR3 DNA sequence: TGTGCCAGTAGTATGCGAGTGAGCTCCTACGAGCAGTACTTC.

The chain joins TRBV2 to TRBJ1-1; TRBD1 might be the D (5 bases). Per germline, CDR1 SNHLY and CDR2 FYNNEI. This CDR3 contains 14 residues. The ends were cut back, 5 bases at V and 4 bases at J, with 14 bases in the middle. The CDR3 is CASSTQGSGTEAFF. The DNA for the CDR3 is TGTGCCAGCAGTACGCAGGGTAGCGGCACTGAAGCTTTCTTT.